This T cell receptor (beta chain) was retrieved from a study of T cell responses to AZD1222 COVID-19 vaccine. Study-level background: Researchers grouped second doses given at about 4 or about 12 weeks into one pool.

V lost 6 bases, J lost 7 bases, and 15 bases lay in between. This CDR3 region has 13 residues. The V gene's germline CDR1 is LNHDA and CDR2 SQIVND (reference sequence). TCRdb's copy holds only in-frame clones and misses some; the assay was immunoSEQ multiplex PCR. Among 120,000 or so clones listed, roughly 90% were seen once. This TCR came from an adult in good health. The chain carries TRBV19 and TRBJ1-1; tentatively, D is TRBD1 (6 bases). The material sequenced was peripheral blood, taken on day 0 of AZD1222 vaccination. CDR3 sequence reads: CASRLGHSSEAFF. As DNA, the CDR3 is TGTGCCAGTAGACTGGGACACAGTAGTGAAGCTTTCTTT. The full variable domain, its missing parts supplied by reference TRBV19 and TRBJ1-1, is DGGITQSPKYLFRKEGQNVTLSCEQNLNHDAMYWYRQDPGQGLRLIYYSQIVNDFQKGDIAEGYSVSREKKESFPLTVTSAQKNPTAFYLCASRLGHSSEAFFGQGTRLTVV.